What follows are 2 T cell receptor beta chains derived from one specimen sequenced in a study of T-cell memory formation after mild COVID-19. TCRdb itself ran the 5' RACE reads through MiXCR, one entry per CDR3 protein. This table has about 440,000 distinct CDR3 sequences, 20% appearing once. Material: PBMCs or a T cell subset sorted from them (not recorded which). The receptors were gathered from an adult woman who had mild COVID-19 (a few samples of this study predate the infection). Cell type and time point are not known.

The rearrangement links TRBV18 to TRBJ1-3; D might be TRBD1 (5 bases). The CDR3 length is 13 residues. The germline V gene encodes CDR1 KGHSH and CDR2 LQKENI. Trimming removed 3 bases from V and 8 bases from J, with 11 bases in between. CDR3: CASSPSQGDTIYF. Written as DNA, the CDR3 is TGTGCCAGCTCACCCAGTCAGGGAGACACCATATATTTT.

The table lists this clonotype with a few counts. The chain employs TRBV15 and TRBJ1-4; a weak D match, TRBD1 (5 bases). The length of the CDR3 is 14 residues. Trimming stripped 8 bases from V and 4 bases from J, with 14 bases between. Germline CDR1 and CDR2: LNHNV and YYDKDF (reference sequence). The CDR3 sequence: CATARGRDNEKLFF. In DNA form, the CDR3 reads TGTGCCACCGCTCGTGGCAGGGATAATGAAAAACTGTTTTTT.